This T cell receptor beta chain was recovered during a study of OX40 agonist ivuxolimab in advanced cancers. Overall study results and limits: Partial responders at 0.1-3.0 mg/kg had among the lowest clonal expansion.

Only in-frame clones appear in the TCRdb table, and some are missing; sequencing was by immunoSEQ multiplex PCR. The sample lists around 55,000 clones, 80% to 90% occurring once. Germline CDR1 SGHRS, CDR2 YFSETQ. V lost 0 bases and J lost 3, with 13 bases in between. The CDR3 loop spans 16 amino acids. Note on this clone: The target antigen is unknown.

The sample was CD4+ or CD8+ T cells sorted from blood, taken in a trial of the OX40 agonist ivuxolimab. This clonotype was obtained from an adult with an advanced solid tumor such as melanoma, head and neck, liver or kidney cancer. The chain combines TRBV5-1 with TRBJ2-1; maybe TRBD2 (6 bases). The CDR3 region has the DNA TGCGCCAGCAGCTTGGGGTTTGGGGGGAGCTACAATGAGCAGTTCTTC. This sequence encodes CASSLGFGGSYNEQFF. The full variable domain, rest sourced from reference TRBV5-1 and TRBJ2-1, is KAGVTQTPRYLIKTRGQQVTLSCSPISGHRSVSWYQQTPGQGLQFLFEYFSETQRNKGNFPGRFSGRQFSNSRSEMNVSTLELGDSALYLCASSLGFGGSYNEQFFGPGTRLTVL.